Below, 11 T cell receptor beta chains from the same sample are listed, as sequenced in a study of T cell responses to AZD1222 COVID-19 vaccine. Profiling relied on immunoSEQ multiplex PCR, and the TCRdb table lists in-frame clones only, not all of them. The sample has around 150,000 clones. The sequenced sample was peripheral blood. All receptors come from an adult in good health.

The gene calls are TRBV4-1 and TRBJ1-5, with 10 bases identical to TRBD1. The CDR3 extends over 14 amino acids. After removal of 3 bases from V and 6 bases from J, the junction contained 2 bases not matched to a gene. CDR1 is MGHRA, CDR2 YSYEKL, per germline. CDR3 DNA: TGCGCCAGCAGCCAGACAGGGGGCGGTCAGCCCCAGCATTTT. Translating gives CASSQTGGGQPQHF.

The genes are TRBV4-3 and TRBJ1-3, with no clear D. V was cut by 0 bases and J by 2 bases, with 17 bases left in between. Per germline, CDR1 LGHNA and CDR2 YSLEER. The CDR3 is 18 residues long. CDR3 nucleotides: TGCGCCAGCAGCCAAGACCCCCGGCCCAGCCCTGCTGGAAACACCATATATTTT. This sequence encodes CASSQDPRPSPAGNTIYF.

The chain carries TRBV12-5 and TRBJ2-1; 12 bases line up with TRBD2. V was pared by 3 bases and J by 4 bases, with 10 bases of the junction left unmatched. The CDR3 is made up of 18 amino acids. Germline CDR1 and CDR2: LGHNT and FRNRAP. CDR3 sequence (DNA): TGTGCTAGTGGTTTTAGCCGGCCTAGCGGGGGGGTTTACAATGAGCAGTTCTTC. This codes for CASGFSRPSGGVYNEQFF.

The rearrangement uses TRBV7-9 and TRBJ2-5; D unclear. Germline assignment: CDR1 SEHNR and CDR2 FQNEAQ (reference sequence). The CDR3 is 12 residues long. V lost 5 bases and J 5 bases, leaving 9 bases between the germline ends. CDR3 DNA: TGTGCCAGCAGCGCCCCACGGGAGACCCAGTACTTC. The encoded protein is CASSAPRETQYF.

The CDR3 DNA reads as TGTGCCAGCAGTACGACTACTAGCACAGATACGCAGTATTTT. Its protein is CASSTTTSTDTQYF. V and J are TRBV6-6 and TRBJ2-3, with a tentative D call TRBD2 (5 bases). The CDR3 consists of 14 residues. The V gene lost 5 bases and the J gene lost 0 bases, with 9 bases spanning the gap. Germline lookup yields CDR1 MNHNY and CDR2 SVGAGI (reference sequence).

In DNA form, the CDR3 reads TGCAGTGCTAGTTTGGCAAGCCCCCCAGGTGAAGCTTTCTTT. It encodes CSASLASPPGEAFF. The rearrangement links TRBV20-1 to TRBJ1-1; D remains ambiguous. The CDR3 loop spans 14 amino acids. The ends were cut back, 3 bases at V and 7 bases at J, with 18 bases in the middle. In germline, CDR1 is DFQATT, CDR2 SNEGSKA (reference sequence).

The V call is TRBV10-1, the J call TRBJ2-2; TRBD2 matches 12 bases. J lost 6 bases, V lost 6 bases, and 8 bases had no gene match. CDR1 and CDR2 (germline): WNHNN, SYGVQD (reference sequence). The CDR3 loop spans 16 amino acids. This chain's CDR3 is CASSHASGGEAGELFF. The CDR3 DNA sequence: TGCGCCAGCAGCCATGCTAGCGGGGGGGAAGCCGGGGAGCTGTTTTTT.

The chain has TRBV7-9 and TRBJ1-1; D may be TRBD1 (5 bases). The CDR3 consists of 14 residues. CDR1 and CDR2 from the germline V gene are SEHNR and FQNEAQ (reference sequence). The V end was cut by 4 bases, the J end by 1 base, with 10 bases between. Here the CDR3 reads CASSSGGKNTEAFF. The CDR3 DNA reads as TGTGCCAGCAGCTCCGGGGGAAAGAACACTGAAGCTTTCTTT.

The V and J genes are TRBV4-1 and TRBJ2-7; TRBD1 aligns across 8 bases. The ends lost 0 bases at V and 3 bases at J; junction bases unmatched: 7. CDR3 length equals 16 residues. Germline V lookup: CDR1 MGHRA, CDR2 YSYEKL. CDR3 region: CASSQERQGAIYEQYF. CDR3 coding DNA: TGCGCCAGCAGCCAAGAAAGGCAGGGGGCAATCTACGAGCAGTACTTC.

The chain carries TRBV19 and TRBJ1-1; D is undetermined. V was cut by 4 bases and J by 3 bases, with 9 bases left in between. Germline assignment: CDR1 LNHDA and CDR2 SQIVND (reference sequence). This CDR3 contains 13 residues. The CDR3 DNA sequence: TGTGCCAGTAGTAGTGCAGGCGACACTGAAGCTTTCTTT. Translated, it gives CASSSAGDTEAFF.

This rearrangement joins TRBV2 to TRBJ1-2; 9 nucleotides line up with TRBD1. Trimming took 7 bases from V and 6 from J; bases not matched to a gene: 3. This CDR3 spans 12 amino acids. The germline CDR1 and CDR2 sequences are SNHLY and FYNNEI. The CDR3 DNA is TGTGCCAGCACGGACAGGGGAGATGGCTACACCTTC. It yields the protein CASTDRGDGYTF.